Listed below are T cell receptor beta chains from one sample, sequenced in a study of patients and donors after allogeneic stem cell transplantation. TCRdb independently ran MiXCR on the RT-PCR reads; one entry per CDR3 protein. The sample lists over 400,000 distinct CDR3 sequences, around 16% occurring once. Source material: blood, either unsorted or a sorted T cell fraction (not recorded which). These receptors originate from a human donor who was either an allogeneic HSCT recipient or a stem cell or donor lymphocyte infusion donor (not recorded which). It is not recorded whose cells these are; they may come from a transplant donor. The CDR3 runs from the conserved cysteine through the conserved F or W. Each record gives: clone size, V gene, D gene, J gene, CDR3 DNA, CDR3 protein. D genes are given only for firm matches. Clone size is not always given. Where it is, it says once, few, many or a class for expanded clones.

-	TRBV10-3	TRBD1	TRBJ1-1	TGTGCCATCAGTGCCTATGGGGGGACAGGAAACATGAACACTGAAGCTTTCTTT	CAISAYGGTGNMNTEAFF
-	TRBV20-1	TRBD2	TRBJ2-7	TGCAGTGCTAGAGATCGGACTAGCGGGGCTTCCTACGAGCAGTACTTC	CSARDRTSGASYEQYF
few	TRBV6-1	-	TRBJ2-1	TGTGCCAGCACGAGGGGGGGTCGGCCCAATGAGCAGTTCTTC	CASTRGGRPNEQFF
few	TRBV6-1	TRBD1	TRBJ1-1	TGTGCCAGCACCCCCCCAGGGGGGAGCGGGTGGACTGAAGCTTTCTTT	CASTPPGGSGWTEAFF
few	TRBV5-1	-	TRBJ2-3	TGCGCCAGCAGCTTGGTCGAAGACAGATACACAGATACGCAGTATTTT	CASSLVEDRYTDTQYF
-	TRBV6-2/TRBV6-3	-	TRBJ1-2	TGTGCCAGCAGAATGGGGGGCTATGGCTACACCTTC	CASRMGGYGYTF
few	TRBV20-1	-	TRBJ1-1	TGCAGTGCCCGCCCTCCCGACAGGATTGAAGCTTTCTTT	CSARPPDRIEAFF
few	TRBV20-1	-	TRBJ2-1	TGCAGTAGCGGCATCAATGAGCAGTTCTTC	CSSGINEQFF
many	TRBV12-3/TRBV12-4	-	TRBJ1-6	TGTGCCAGCAGTTCCCGGGACCGTAATTCACCCCTCCACTTT	CASSSRDRNSPLHF
many	TRBV2	TRBD1	TRBJ1-4	TGTGCCAGCAGCGCAGACAGGGGAAATGAAAAACTGTTTTTT	CASSADRGNEKLFF
-	TRBV5-6	-	TRBJ2-2	TGTGCCAGCAGCTTCGGTCGCAGGGCCCTTCCGCACACCGGGGAGCTGTTTTTT	CASSFGRRALPHTGELFF
-	TRBV4-2	TRBD1	TRBJ2-1	TGTGCCAGCAGCCAAACTAATAAAGGGGGCCGGAATCACAATGAGCAGTTCTTC	CASSQTNKGGRNHNEQFF
-	TRBV27	-	TRBJ1-1	TGTGCCAGCAGTTTTAAGGGCCTAGGGGGGAACACTGAAGCTTTCTTT	CASSFKGLGGNTEAFF
-	TRBV12-3/TRBV12-4	-	TRBJ2-6	TGTGCCAGCAGTACCCCCGCGGATACTGGGGCCAACGTCCTGACTTTC	CASSTPADTGANVLTF
-	TRBV5-5	TRBD1	TRBJ1-5	TGTGCCAGCAGCTTGGCCGGACAGGGGGCTGTTGGCAATCAGCCCCAGCATTTT	CASSLAGQGAVGNQPQHF
-	TRBV15	-	TRBJ2-2	TGTGCCACCAGCAGAGAGAGCGGGGAGCTGTTTTTT	CATSRESGELFF
many	TRBV11-3	-	TRBJ2-1	TGTGCCAGCAGCTTAGGAGGAGGCGGGGCCTACAATGAGCAGTTCTTC	CASSLGGGGAYNEQFF
-	TRBV20-1	-	TRBJ1-1	TGCAGGGCAACAGGACCAGGGGCTGAAGCTTTCTTT	CRATGPGAEAFF
-	TRBV5-1	TRBD2	TRBJ2-7	TGCGCCAGCAGCTTGGCCGAAGCGGGAATCTCCTACGAGCAGTACTTC	CASSLAEAGISYEQYF
-	TRBV7-9	TRBD2	TRBJ2-1	TGTGCCAGCAGCTCCTTAGGGGAGGGCGACAATGAGCAGTTCTTC	CASSSLGEGDNEQFF
many	TRBV5-1	-	TRBJ1-2	TGCGCCAGCAGCTTGAGTGGCGAGAGTTACGGCTACACCTTC	CASSLSGESYGYTF
-	TRBV30	-	TRBJ1-2	TGTGCCTGGAATGGTTGGGATCACTATGGCTACACCTTC	CAWNGWDHYGYTF
-	TRBV30	TRBD1	TRBJ1-3	TGTGCCTGGAACACCGGGACAGCTGGAAACACCATATATTTT	CAWNTGTAGNTIYF
-	TRBV6-5	-	TRBJ2-7	TGTGCCAGCAGTTACTCGACCAGGGGGGCGTACGAGCAGTACTTC	CASSYSTRGAYEQYF
once	TRBV20-1	TRBD1	TRBJ1-1	TGCAGTGCTAGAGCTAGCCGGGACAGGCGGAACACTGAAGCTTTCTTT	CSARASRDRRNTEAFF
few	TRBV21-1	-	TRBJ1-6	TGTGCCAGCAGCAAAGTAAGGGTGGAAAATTCACCCCTCCACTTT	CASSKVRVENSPLHF
-	TRBV11-3	-	TRBJ2-5	TGTGCCAGCAGCCTGGCCTCAACCCAGACCCAGTACTTC	CASSLASTQTQYF
many	TRBV12-3/TRBV12-4	-	TRBJ2-3	TGTGCCAGCAGCTTAGGGGATACGCAGTATTTT	CASSLGDTQYF
many	TRBV20-1	-	TRBJ2-1	TGCAGTGCTAGAGACGACGGAGTGGGGCAGTTCTTC	CSARDDGVGQFF
few	TRBV3-1	-	TRBJ2-5	TGTGCCAGCAGCCAATGGACAAAGACCCAGTACTTC	CASSQWTKTQYF
-	TRBV4-1	-	TRBJ2-5	TGCGCCAGCAGCCAAGGCCTTGGGGAGACCCAGTACTTC	CASSQGLGETQYF
-	TRBV30	-	TRBJ1-2	TGTGCCTGGAGTGTAGGACGCCATGGCTACACCTTC	CAWSVGRHGYTF